These 17 T cell receptor beta chains were sequenced from one sample in a study of shared clonotypes between healthy human individuals. TCRdb's table, derived via immunoSEQ multiplex PCR, lists solely in-frame clones and lacks some. In the table there are some 1,900,000 clones, about 95% of which are singletons. Naive-designated CD8 cells lacked CD45RO, were positively enriched for CCR7, and omitted terminally differentiated effector memory CD45RA+ cells. Sequenced input: naive CD8+ T cells sorted from blood. Receptors were obtained from a man aged 18-30 years in good health.

The J gene is TRBJ1-1, the V gene TRBV27; no clear D. CDR3 length: 14 amino acids. Trimming pared 0 bases from V and 4 bases from J, leaving 9 bases between. Looked up from germline, CDR1 is MNHEY and CDR2 is SMNVEV (reference sequence). The CDR3 sequence is CASSLSWQITEAFF. CDR3 nucleotide sequence: TGTGCCAGCAGTTTATCTTGGCAAATCACTGAAGCTTTCTTT.

The CDR3 here is CASRPAGTAYEQYF. DNA of the CDR3: TGTGCCAGCAGGCCCGCCGGGACTGCCTACGAGCAGTACTTC. This rearrangement joins TRBV27 to TRBJ2-7, with a tentative D call TRBD2 (6 bases). This CDR3 has 14 residues. Trimming cost V 6 bases and J 2 bases, with 14 bases left between them. In germline, CDR1 is MNHEY, CDR2 SMNVEV (reference sequence).

The genes are TRBV6-5 and TRBJ1-2; 7 bases align to TRBD1. This CDR3 contains 14 residues. Looked up from germline, CDR1 is MNHEY and CDR2 is SVGAGI. The junction had 7 bases not matched to a gene; V was cut back by 2 bases and J by 7 bases. CDR3 loop: CASSYATGYGGYTF. The CDR3, as DNA: TGTGCCAGCAGTTACGCGACAGGGTATGGTGGCTACACCTTC.

This clone was observed a single time. The V and J genes are TRBV7-8 and TRBJ2-1; D possibly matches TRBD1 or TRBD2 (5 bases each). CDR1 is SGHVS and CDR2 is FQNEAQ in the germline V gene. With 0 bases removed from V and 9 bases from J, the gap between germline ends came to 12 bases. This CDR3 has 14 residues. The CDR3 DNA reads as TGTGCCAGCAGCTTAGCAGGGGAGCGTGTTGAGCAGTTCTTC. The encoded protein is CASSLAGERVEQFF.

This chain uses TRBV2 with TRBJ2-6; the match to TRBD1 covers 9 bases. After removal of 6 bases from V and 0 bases from J, the junction contained 3 bases not matched to a gene. Germline assignment: CDR1 SNHLY and CDR2 FYNNEI. The CDR3 is 16 amino acids. The CDR3 sequence: CASRGQGSSGANVLTF. The DNA for the CDR3 is TGTGCCAGCAGGGGACAGGGATCCTCTGGGGCCAACGTCCTGACTTTC.

Regarding this clone: Other DNA sequences in this sample translate to the same CDR3. The V and J genes are TRBV19 and TRBJ1-5; D is ambiguous. Trimming took off 2 bases at V and 0 bases at J, with 8 bases between the two ends. CDR1 LNHDA and CDR2 SQIVND come from the germline V gene (reference sequence). The CDR3 contains 15 residues. DNA for the CDR3: TGTGCCAGTAGTATACAAGCCTATAGCAATCAGCCCCAGCATTTT. Translation gives CASSIQAYSNQPQHF.

This sequence joins TRBV7-2 and TRBJ2-5; TRBD1 or TRBD2 may be the D gene (5 bases each). The CDR3 is 14 amino acids. Trimming cost V 5 bases and J 1 base, with 11 bases left between them. Germline V gene data show CDR1 as SGHTA and CDR2 as FQGNSA. In DNA form, the CDR3 reads TGTGCCAGCAGCCAAGGGACCGGCCAAGAGACCCAGTACTTC. Translated, it gives CASSQGTGQETQYF.

This clone was counted a single time. The J gene is TRBJ2-7, the V gene TRBV13; D possibly corresponds to TRBD1 (5 bases). Germline-derived CDR1 and CDR2 are PRHDT and FYEKMQ (reference sequence). V was pared by 4 bases and J by 5 bases, with 21 bases between. There are 16 residues in the CDR3. The CDR3 spells CASSSGQGQHSHEQYF. The CDR3 DNA follows: TGTGCCAGCAGCTCCGGGCAGGGCCAACATTCCCACGAGCAGTACTTC.

The V and J genes are TRBV7-5 and TRBJ2-5; the D call of TRBD1 is as the table states it, not checked on the DNA. TRBV7-5 is deemed a pseudogene. This CDR3 comprises 15 residues. CDR3 sequence (DNA): TGTGCCAGAAGCGATGGGACAGAACCCGCCGAGACCCAGTACTTC. This sequence encodes CARSDGTEPAETQYF.

J is TRBJ2-3 and V is TRBV5-6; TRBD1 is a possible D gene (6 bases). Germline V gene sequence: CDR1 SGHDT, CDR2 YYEEEE. There are 15 residues in the CDR3. The V end was cut by 4 bases, the J end by 0 bases, with 12 bases between. The CDR3 DNA reads as TGTGCCAGCAGCAGGACAGAGTATAGCACAGATACGCAGTATTTT. Amino acid sequence: CASSRTEYSTDTQYF.

V usage is TRBV15 and J usage is TRBJ1-5; possibly TRBD1 for D (6 bases). The V end lost 3 bases, the J end lost 3 bases, and 12 bases lay between the germline ends. Germline CDR1 and CDR2: LNHNV and YYDKDF (reference sequence). The CDR3 is 15 residues long. In DNA, the CDR3 is TGTGCCACCAGCAGTGCAACAGGGAACAATCAGCCCCAGCATTTT. This translates into CATSSATGNNQPQHF.

The chain couples TRBV21-1 to TRBJ2-5; the D call TRBD2 from the table was never checked on the DNA. TRBV21-1 is a recognized pseudogene. The length of the CDR3 is 14 residues. As DNA, the CDR3 is TGTGCCAGCAGCCTCCCGGGGGGTCAAGAGACCCAGTACTTC. Translating gives CASSLPGGQETQYF.

The gene calls are TRBV5-6 and TRBJ2-3; possible D gene TRBD1, 6 bases. This CDR3 comprises 13 residues. The germline V gene has CDR1 SGHDT and CDR2 YYEEEE. Trimming left V 4 bases short and J 5 bases short, with 11 bases between. The chain's CDR3 is CASSGGNLDTQYF. The DNA of the CDR3 is TGTGCCAGCAGCGGGGGCAATTTAGATACGCAGTATTTT.

The V and J genes are TRBV6-1 and TRBJ1-1; 7 bases agree with TRBD1. Germline CDR1 and CDR2: MNHNS and SASEGT. The length of the CDR3 is 14 residues. The junction had 4 bases not matched to a gene; V was cut back by 2 bases and J by 4 bases. CDR3 protein: CASSEWRGPTEAFF. As DNA, the CDR3 is TGTGCCAGCAGTGAATGGAGGGGGCCCACTGAAGCTTTCTTT.

The chain recombines TRBV5-6 with TRBJ2-7; TRBD2 agrees at 10 bases. Looked up from germline, CDR1 is SGHDT and CDR2 is YYEEEE. The V and J ends lost 0 bases and 2 bases, in that order; junction bases with no gene match: 2. The CDR3 sequence is 15 residues long. The CDR3 loop reads CASSLETSGPYEQYF. In DNA form, the CDR3 reads TGTGCCAGCAGCTTGGAGACTAGCGGGCCCTACGAGCAGTACTTC.

The CDR3 sequence: CASSLSFGDQPQHF. CDR3 nucleotide sequence: TGTGCCAGCAGCTTAAGTTTCGGCGATCAGCCCCAGCATTTT. The chain links TRBV7-9 to TRBJ1-5; D unresolved. The germline V gene encodes CDR1 SEHNR and CDR2 FQNEAQ (reference sequence). V lost 2 bases to trimming and J lost 5 bases, with 10 bases between them. CDR3 length: 14 residues.

The chain links TRBV7-9 to TRBJ2-1, with D perhaps TRBD1 (5 bases). The V end lost 1 base, the J end lost 7 bases, and 14 bases lay between the germline ends. There are 15 residues in the CDR3. CDR1 is SEHNR, CDR2 FQNEAQ, per germline (reference sequence). In nucleotides, the CDR3 is TGTGCCAGCAGCTTAGGAGCGCCAGGGTTGAATGAGCAGTTCTTC. Its protein product is CASSLGAPGLNEQFF.